A selection of T cell receptor beta chains follows, all from one sample in a study of cytomegalovirus exposure and HLA in healthy donors. Generated by immunoSEQ multiplex PCR, the TCRdb table keeps only in-frame clones and is missing some. Altogether under 150,000 clones are present, 75% to 90% being singletons, with the ten largest covering about 7%. Sequenced: PBMCs. These receptors were collected from a woman younger than 45 in good health and CMV-seropositive. Both conserved end residues are part of each CDR3. Fields, in order: J gene, V gene, clone size, D gene, CDR3 protein, CDR3 DNA. A D gene is named only where the DNA matches it firmly. Clone size is stated in some rows and not others, as once, few, many or a class when expanded.

TRBJ1-2 TRBV6-5 . . CASRANYGYTF TGTGCCAGCAGGGCCAACTATGGCTACACCTTC
TRBJ2-2 TRBV18 few . CASSPQAGDTGELFF TGTGCCAGCTCACCACAGGCAGGGGACACCGGGGAGCTGTTTTTT
TRBJ2-1 TRBV6-4 . TRBD2 CASSLAGGLYNEQFF TGTGCCAGCAGTTTAGCGGGAGGGCTATACAATGAGCAGTTCTTC
TRBJ1-1 TRBV5-1 . TRBD1 CASSLVGGREAFF TGCGCCAGCAGCTTGGTAGGGGGCAGGGAAGCTTTCTTT
TRBJ2-3 TRBV5-1 . . CASSPRRTDTQYF TGCGCCAGCAGCCCCCGCCGGACAGATACGCAGTATTTT
TRBJ2-5 TRBV7-2 . . CASSSPDRNRYF TGTGCCAGCAGCTCCCCAGACAGGAACCGGTACTTC
TRBJ2-1 TRBV6-4 . . CASSEGADFYNEQFF TGTGCCAGCAGTGAAGGGGCGGATTTCTACAATGAGCAGTTCTTC
TRBJ2-2 TRBV5-1 . TRBD1 CASSLKGAIQGEELFF TGCGCCAGCAGCTTGAAGGGGGCTATACAGGGGGAGGAGCTGTTTTTT
TRBJ1-1 TRBV18 . . CASSPPYGVNTEAFF TGTGCCAGCTCACCACCGTACGGGGTGAACACTGAAGCTTTCTTT
TRBJ2-3 TRBV9 . TRBD2 CASSLLPGLSDTQYF TGTGCCAGCAGCCTCTTACCGGGACTATCAGATACGCAGTATTTT
TRBJ2-1 TRBV27 . TRBD2 CASRPGTSLSGQFF TGTGCCAGCAGACCCGGGACTAGCCTCTCTGGGCAGTTCTTC
TRBJ1-1 TRBV7-2 . . CASSLVTRGGEAFF TGTGCCAGCAGCTTAGTGACCAGGGGTGGTGAAGCTTTCTTT
TRBJ2-1 TRBV25-1 . . CASKDQGANEQFF TGTGCCAGCAAGGACCAGGGTGCCAATGAGCAGTTCTTC
TRBJ2-1 TRBV5-4 . TRBD2 CASSSSGGTYNEQFF TGTGCCAGCAGCTCGAGCGGGGGGACCTACAATGAGCAGTTCTTC
TRBJ2-7 TRBV4-2 . TRBD2 CASSQALTSGADLYEQYF TGTGCCAGCAGCCAGGCCCTTACTAGCGGGGCTGACCTTTACGAGCAGTACTTC
TRBJ1-5 TRBV15 . . CATSRVPGLSNQPQHF TGTGCCACCAGCAGAGTTCCAGGCCTTAGCAATCAGCCCCAGCATTTT
TRBJ1-4 TRBV6-1 . . CASSEPREGATNEKLFF TGTGCCAGCAGTGAACCCAGGGAGGGGGCAACTAATGAAAAACTGTTTTTT
TRBJ1-1 TRBV7-3 . TRBD1 CASSWGRTGEAFF TGTGCCAGCAGCTGGGGCCGGACAGGTGAAGCTTTCTTT
TRBJ2-1 TRBV5-3 . TRBD2 CARSLVGPSGNNEQFF TGTGCCAGAAGCTTGGTCGGGCCTAGCGGGAACAATGAGCAGTTCTTC
TRBJ1-5 TRBV16 . . CASNFRALPQHF TGTGCCAGCAACTTTCGAGCCCTTCCCCAGCATTTT
TRBJ1-2 TRBV28 . . CASSLNSWGYTF TGTGCCAGCAGTTTAAACTCGTGGGGCTACACCTTC
TRBJ2-1 TRBV5-1 . TRBD2 CASSALMGGGENEQFF TGCGCCAGCAGCGCCCTTATGGGCGGGGGAGAAAATGAGCAGTTCTTC
TRBJ1-5 TRBV19 . TRBD1 CASSQGQGAINQPQHF TGTGCCAGTTCCCAGGGACAGGGGGCCATCAATCAGCCCCAGCATTTT
TRBJ2-1 TRBV27 . . CASSVGGAQQFF TGTGCCAGCAGTGTAGGGGGAGCCCAGCAGTTCTTC
TRBJ1-5 TRBV30 few TRBD1 CAWSLGTGNQPQHF TGTGCCTGGAGTCTCGGGACAGGGAATCAGCCCCAGCATTTT
TRBJ2-7 TRBV27 . TRBD1 CASGTGAYEQYF TGTGCCAGCGGGACAGGCGCCTACGAGCAGTACTTC
TRBJ1-4 TRBV19 . . CASRPQGSNEKLFF TGTGCCAGTAGGCCTCAGGGGTCTAATGAAAAACTGTTTTTT
TRBJ1-5 TRBV30 once TRBD1 CAWSQQGDQPQHF TGTGCCTGGAGTCAGCAGGGGGACCAGCCCCAGCATTTT
TRBJ2-1 TRBV18 . TRBD2 CASSPPTGGHNEQFF TGTGCCAGCTCACCACCTACGGGAGGCCACAATGAGCAGTTCTTC
TRBJ2-5 TRBV5-1 few TRBD1 CASSLEGGWETQYF TGCGCCAGCAGCTTGGAAGGGGGCTGGGAGACCCAGTACTTC
TRBJ2-7 TRBV6-4 . TRBD2 CASSPSGASYEQYF TGTGCCAGCAGTCCCAGCGGGGCCTCCTACGAGCAGTACTTC
TRBJ2-1 TRBV27 . TRBD2 CASSSSGTTQFF TGTGCCAGCAGTTCCTCCGGGACTACCCAGTTCTTC
TRBJ1-5 TRBV30 . . CAWSVQVNQPQHF TGTGCCTGGAGTGTACAGGTAAATCAGCCCCAGCATTTT
TRBJ2-1 TRBV2 . TRBD1 CASSETGSSYNEQFF TGTGCCAGCAGTGAGACAGGGAGCTCCTACAATGAGCAGTTCTTC
TRBJ1-1 TRBV7-9 . . CASSAGAPGGTEAFF TGTGCCAGCAGCGCCGGGGCCCCCGGGGGAACTGAAGCTTTCTTT
TRBJ1-5 TRBV28 once TRBD1 CASSQQGNQPQHF TGTGCCAGCAGTCAACAGGGGAATCAGCCCCAGCATTTT
TRBJ2-3 TRBV6-1 . . CASSDYTDTQYF TGTGCCAGCAGTGATTACACAGATACGCAGTATTTT
TRBJ1-6 TRBV6-6 once TRBD1 CASSLDRADSPLHF TGTGCCAGCAGTTTGGACAGGGCGGACTCACCCCTCCACTTT